This T cell receptor beta chain emerged from a study of shared clonotypes between healthy human individuals. Study-wide points: Despite large depth, sorted-subset datasets appeared incompletely sequenced.

Negatively enriched CD4+ T cells were divided by CD45RA into naive and memory. Libraries were prepared by immunoSEQ multiplex PCR; TCRdb keeps only in-frame clonotypes and omits some of them. The table lists approximately 2.5 million clones, approximately 90% of them singletons, with roughly 0.13% in the top ten. Concerning this clone: Its specificity is unknown.

Sequenced input: naive CD4+ T cells sorted from blood. Stated subset: CD45RA+ positively selected. The TCR comes from a young man in good health.

This CDR3 is CASRDRGEGTGSYEQYF. The CDR3, as DNA: TGCGCCAGCAGGGACCGAGGGGAGGGGACAGGATCCTACGAGCAGTACTTC. The chain couples TRBV5-1 to TRBJ2-7, with a possible D match to TRBD1 (8 bases). Germline V CDR1 and CDR2: SGHRS, YFSETQ. V lost 5 bases, J lost 1 base, and 22 bases lay in between. The CDR3 covers 17 residues.